The sequence of this TCR beta chain was determined in a study of shared T cell receptors in the human thymus. Trimming pared 3 bases from V and 1 base from J, leaving 15 bases between. The CDR3 sequence is 16 residues long. CDR1 and CDR2 (germline): LNHDA, SQIVND (reference sequence). Assay used: immunoSEQ multiplex PCR; TCRdb lists only in-frame clones, some missing. Among 720,000 or so clones listed, 70% to 90% were seen once. These same data were also listed under a study on human thymus T cells. That paper adds: Thymic material originated from resections removed in the course of corrective heart surgery.

This clonotype was sampled from a girl under three years old with a congenital heart defect. The rearrangement links TRBV19 to TRBJ1-1; tentatively, D is TRBD1 (5 bases). Input material: thymocytes. This CDR3 is CASSIPAGKSNTEAFF. The DNA for the CDR3 is TGTGCCAGTAGTATCCCGGCAGGGAAATCGAACACTGAAGCTTTCTTT.